This TCR beta chain was identified during a study of T cells in Graves' hyperthyroidism and ophthalmopathy. V lost 2 bases and J 4 bases, leaving 9 bases between the germline ends. Per germline, CDR1 GTSNPN and CDR2 SVGIG (reference sequence). CDR3 length equals 12 residues. This clonotype occurred many times. TCR beta CDR3 regions were amplified from RNA transcripts. First-round RT-PCR targeting the TCR CDR3 was performed with the HTBI primer set. TCRdb reprocessed the multiplex PCR reads with MiXCR, giving one entry per CDR3 protein. The sample has around 350,000 distinct CDR3 sequences; 13% to 15% are singletons.

This sequence was found in an older woman with Graves' ophthalmopathy. The chain joins TRBV30 to TRBJ2-7; weak D call: TRBD2 (5 bases). The sequenced material came from blood. DNA of the CDR3: TGTGCCTGGAGTACTAGTTTATACGAGCAGTACTTC. Protein: CAWSTSLYEQYF. Looking up the rest from reference TRBV30 and TRBJ2-7 gives the full variable domain: SQTIHQWPATLVQPVGSPLSLECTVEGTSNPNLYWYRQAAGRGLQLLFYSVGIGQISSEVPQNLSASRPQDRQFILSSKKLLLSDSGFYLCAWSTSLYEQYFGPGTRLTVT.